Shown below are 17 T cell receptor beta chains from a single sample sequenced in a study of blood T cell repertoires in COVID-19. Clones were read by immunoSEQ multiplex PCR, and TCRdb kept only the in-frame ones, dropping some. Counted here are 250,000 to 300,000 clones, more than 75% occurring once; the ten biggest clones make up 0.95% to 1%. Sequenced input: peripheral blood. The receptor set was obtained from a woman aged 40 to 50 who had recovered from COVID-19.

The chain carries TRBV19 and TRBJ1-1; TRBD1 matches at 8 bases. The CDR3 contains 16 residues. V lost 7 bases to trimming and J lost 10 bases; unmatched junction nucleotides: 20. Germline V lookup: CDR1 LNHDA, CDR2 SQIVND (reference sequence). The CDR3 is CASTPGGGRGRSGAFF. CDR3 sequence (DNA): TGTGCCAGTACCCCAGGGGGCGGCAGGGGGCGAAGCGGAGCTTTCTTT.

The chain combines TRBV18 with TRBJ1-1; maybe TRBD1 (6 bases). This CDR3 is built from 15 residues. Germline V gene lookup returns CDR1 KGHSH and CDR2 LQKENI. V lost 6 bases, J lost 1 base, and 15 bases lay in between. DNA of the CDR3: TGTGCCAGCTCGCCCCCGATGGGACAGAACACTGAAGCTTTCTTT. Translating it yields CASSPPMGQNTEAFF.

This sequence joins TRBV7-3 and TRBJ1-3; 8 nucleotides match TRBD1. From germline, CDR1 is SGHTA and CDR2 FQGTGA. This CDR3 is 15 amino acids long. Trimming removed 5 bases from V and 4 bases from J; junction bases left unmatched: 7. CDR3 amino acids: CASSPANRGGNTIYF. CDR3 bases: TGTGCCAGCAGCCCCGCGAACAGGGGGGGAAACACCATATATTTT.

The CDR3 spells CASSHLAGPPYF. For the CDR3, the DNA is TGTGCCAGCAGCCACCTGGCGGGCCCCCCGTATTTT. V is TRBV14 and J is TRBJ2-3; D is perhaps TRBD2 (5 bases). The V and J ends lost 3 bases and 14 bases respectively, with 15 bases between them. This CDR3 is 12 amino acids long. Germline CDR1 is SGHDN and CDR2 is FVKESK.

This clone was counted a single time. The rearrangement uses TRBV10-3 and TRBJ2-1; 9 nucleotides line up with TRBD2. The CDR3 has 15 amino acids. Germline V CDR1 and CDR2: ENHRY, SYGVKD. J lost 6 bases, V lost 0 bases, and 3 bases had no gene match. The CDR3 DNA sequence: TGTGCCATCAGTGAGTCGGCGGGAGGGCCCAATGAGCAGTTCTTC. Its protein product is CAISESAGGPNEQFF.

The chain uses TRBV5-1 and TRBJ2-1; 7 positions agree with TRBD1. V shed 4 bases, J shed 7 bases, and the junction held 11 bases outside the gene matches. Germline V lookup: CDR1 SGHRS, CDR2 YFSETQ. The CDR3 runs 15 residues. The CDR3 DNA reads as TGCGCCAGCAGCCCGCAAGGGGGCGCGGTGAATGAGCAGTTCTTC. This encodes CASSPQGGAVNEQFF.

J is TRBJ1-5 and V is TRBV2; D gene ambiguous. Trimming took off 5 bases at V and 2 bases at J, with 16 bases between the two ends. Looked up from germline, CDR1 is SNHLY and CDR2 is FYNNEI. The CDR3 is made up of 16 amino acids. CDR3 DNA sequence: TGTGCCAGCAGTATCGACGGCACGCGGGGCAATCAGCCCCAGCATTTT. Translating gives CASSIDGTRGNQPQHF.

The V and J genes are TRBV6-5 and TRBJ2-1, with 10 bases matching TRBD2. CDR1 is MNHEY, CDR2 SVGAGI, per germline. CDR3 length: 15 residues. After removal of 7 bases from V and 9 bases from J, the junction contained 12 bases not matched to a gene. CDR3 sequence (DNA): TGTGCCAGCATCCCGTGGCTAGCGGGAGCGGGTGAGCAGTTCTTC. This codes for CASIPWLAGAGEQFF.

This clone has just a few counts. The CDR3 loop reads CASSPTGSYNEQFF. CDR3 sequence (DNA): TGTGCCAGCTCCCCCACGGGCTCCTACAATGAGCAGTTCTTC. The rearrangement uses TRBV5-5 and TRBJ2-1; D gene ambiguous. The germline V gene has CDR1 SGHKS and CDR2 YYEKEE (reference sequence). This CDR3 has 14 amino acids. Between the trimmed V and J ends, which lost 7 bases and 0 bases, there was a span of 11 bases.

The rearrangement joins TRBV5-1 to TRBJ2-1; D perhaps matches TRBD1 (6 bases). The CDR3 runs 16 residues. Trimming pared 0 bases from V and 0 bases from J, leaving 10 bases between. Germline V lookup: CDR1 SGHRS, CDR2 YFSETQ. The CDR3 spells CASSLEGESSYNEQFF. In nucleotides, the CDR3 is TGCGCCAGCAGCTTGGAGGGGGAGAGCTCCTACAATGAGCAGTTCTTC.

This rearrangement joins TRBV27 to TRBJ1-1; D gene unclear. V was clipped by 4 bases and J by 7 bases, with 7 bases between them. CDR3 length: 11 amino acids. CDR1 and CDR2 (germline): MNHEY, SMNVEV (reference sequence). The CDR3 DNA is TGTGCCAGCAGTTCGGGGTTTGAAGCTTTCTTT. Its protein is CASSSGFEAFF.

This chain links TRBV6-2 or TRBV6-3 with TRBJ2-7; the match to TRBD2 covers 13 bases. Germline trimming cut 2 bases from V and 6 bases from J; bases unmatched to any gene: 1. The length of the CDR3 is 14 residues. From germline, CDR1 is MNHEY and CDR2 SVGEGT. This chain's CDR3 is CASSYGLAGVEQYV. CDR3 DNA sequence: TGTGCCAGCAGTTACGGACTAGCGGGAGTCGAGCAGTACGTC.

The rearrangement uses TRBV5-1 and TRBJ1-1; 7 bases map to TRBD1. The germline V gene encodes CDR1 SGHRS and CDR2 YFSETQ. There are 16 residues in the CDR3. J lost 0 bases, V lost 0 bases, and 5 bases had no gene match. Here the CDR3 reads CASSLASGGMNTEAFF. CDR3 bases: TGCGCCAGCAGCTTGGCATCAGGGGGGATGAACACTGAAGCTTTCTTT.

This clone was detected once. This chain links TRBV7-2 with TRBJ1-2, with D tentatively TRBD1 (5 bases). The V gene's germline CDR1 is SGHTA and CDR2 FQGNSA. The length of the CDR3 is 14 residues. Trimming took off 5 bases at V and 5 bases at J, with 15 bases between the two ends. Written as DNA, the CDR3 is TGTGCCAGCAGCCCCCGCAGGGTGGGGTATGGCTACACCTTC. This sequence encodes CASSPRRVGYGYTF. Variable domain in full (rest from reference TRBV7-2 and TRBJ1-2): GAGVSQSPSNKVTEKGKDVELRCDPISGHTALYWYRQSLGQGLEFLIYFQGNSAPDKSGLPSDRFSAERTGGSVSTLTIQRTQQEDSAVYLCASSPRRVGYGYTFGSGTRLTVV.

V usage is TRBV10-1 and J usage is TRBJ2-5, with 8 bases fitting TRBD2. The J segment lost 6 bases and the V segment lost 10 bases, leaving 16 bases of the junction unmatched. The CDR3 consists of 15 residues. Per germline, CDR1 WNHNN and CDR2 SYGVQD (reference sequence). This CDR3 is CATSGGEGLEKTQYF. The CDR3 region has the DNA TGCGCCACCTCGGGGGGGGAGGGCCTCGAGAAGACCCAGTACTTC.

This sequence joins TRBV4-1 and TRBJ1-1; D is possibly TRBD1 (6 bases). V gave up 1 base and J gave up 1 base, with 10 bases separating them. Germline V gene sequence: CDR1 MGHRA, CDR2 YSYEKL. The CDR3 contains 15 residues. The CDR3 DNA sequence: TGCGCCAGCAGCCAAGGGGGACACCAGAACACTGAAGCTTTCTTT. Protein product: CASSQGGHQNTEAFF.

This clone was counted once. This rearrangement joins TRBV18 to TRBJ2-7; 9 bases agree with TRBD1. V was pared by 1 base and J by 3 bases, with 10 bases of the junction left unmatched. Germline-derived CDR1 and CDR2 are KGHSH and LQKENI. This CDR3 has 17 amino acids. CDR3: CASSPLVGTGKNYEQYF. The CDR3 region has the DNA TGTGCCAGCTCACCACTGGTCGGGACAGGGAAAAACTACGAGCAGTACTTC.